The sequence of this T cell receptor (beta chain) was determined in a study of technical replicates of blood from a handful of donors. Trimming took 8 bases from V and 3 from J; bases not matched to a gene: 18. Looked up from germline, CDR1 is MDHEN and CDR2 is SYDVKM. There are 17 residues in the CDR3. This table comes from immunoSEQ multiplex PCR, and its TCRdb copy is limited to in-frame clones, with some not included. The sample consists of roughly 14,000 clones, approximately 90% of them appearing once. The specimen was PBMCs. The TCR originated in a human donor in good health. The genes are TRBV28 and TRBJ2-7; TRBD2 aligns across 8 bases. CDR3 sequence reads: CASGQRALAARNYEQYF. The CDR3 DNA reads TGTGCCAGCGGACAGAGAGCACTAGCGGCACGAAACTACGAGCAGTACTTC.